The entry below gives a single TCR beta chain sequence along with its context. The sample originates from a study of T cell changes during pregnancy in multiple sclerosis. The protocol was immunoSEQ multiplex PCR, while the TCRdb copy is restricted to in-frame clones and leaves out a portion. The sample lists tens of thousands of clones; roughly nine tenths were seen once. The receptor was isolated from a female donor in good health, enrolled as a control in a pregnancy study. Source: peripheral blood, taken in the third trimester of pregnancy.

The CDR3 DNA is TGTGCCAGCAGCTTTGGACTAGCGGGGCCGCGGAATGAGCAGTTCTTC. It is translated as CASSFGLAGPRNEQFF. The chain links TRBV5-6 to TRBJ2-1; 12 bases agree with TRBD2. The CDR3 contains 16 residues. The trim removed 2 bases at V and 7 bases at J, leaving 7 bases unmatched. Germline values: CDR1 SGHDT, CDR2 YYEEEE.